The sequence of this T cell receptor beta chain was determined in a study of early T cells in non-severe SARS-CoV-2 infection. This clonotype was found many times. Germline V gene data show CDR1 as SGHNT and CDR2 as YYREEE (reference sequence). The V gene lost 2 bases and the J gene lost 3 bases, with 15 bases spanning the gap. CDR3 length: 15 residues. TCRdb independently ran MiXCR on the 5' RACE reads; one entry per CDR3 protein. There are 85,000 to 100,000 distinct CDR3 sequences in the sample; approximately 13% occur only once, and over 2% lies in the top ten. The TCR was taken from an adult who was a healthcare worker with PCR-confirmed SARS-CoV-2 infection or an uninfected control (not recorded which). The sample taken for sequencing was whole blood. The chain employs TRBV5-4 and TRBJ2-7; D is perhaps TRBD1 (7 bases). The CDR3 DNA reads TGTGCCAGCAGCTTTGAGGGGGCGCGGGGCTACGAGCAGTACTTC. Encoded protein: CASSFEGARGYEQYF. Full variable domain (rest looked up from reference TRBV5-4 and TRBJ2-7): ETGVTQSPTHLIKTRGQQVTLRCSSQSGHNTVSWYQQALGQGPQFIFQYYREEENGRGNFPPRFSGLQFPNYSSELNVNALELDDSALYLCASSFEGARGYEQYFGPGTRLTVT.